At least ten counts were recorded for the clone carrying this T cell receptor (beta chain). Its target is unknown. This CDR3 has 15 amino acids. Deletions cut 4 bases from V and 8 bases from J, with 21 bases between. CDR1 is SGHRS, CDR2 YFSETQ, per germline. Individual cDNA molecules each received unique molecular identifiers attached to them. One entry per CDR3 protein results from TCRdb running MiXCR on the 5' RACE reads. This sample has tens of thousands of distinct CDR3 sequences; around 10% occur once, and the top ten carry roughly 10%. This record comes from a study of early T cells in non-severe SARS-CoV-2 infection. Overall study context: The authors sequenced bulk RNA from unsorted whole blood, leaving chains unpaired.

Broader study findings: There was a bias toward anti-spike CD8 responses in VDJdb matching, which missed private and CD4 specificities.

The clonotype was recovered from an adult who was a healthcare worker with PCR-confirmed SARS-CoV-2 infection or an uninfected control (not recorded which). The rearrangement links TRBV5-1 to TRBJ1-1; D might be TRBD1 (5 bases). Sample: whole blood. The CDR3 DNA reads TGCGCCAGCAGCCTGGATCGACTGCCCCGGACAGAAGCTTTCTTT. Its translation: CASSLDRLPRTEAFF.